These T cell receptor beta chains were read from a single sample in a study of cytomegalovirus exposure and HLA in healthy donors. The repertoire was sequenced with immunoSEQ multiplex PCR; TCRdb's copy has only in-frame clones and lacks some. This sample has under 300,000 clones, with approximately 83% found just once. Input material: PBMCs. The receptors shown here come from a woman between 18 and 29 years old in good health and CMV-seronegative. Both conserved end residues are part of each CDR3. Fields, in order: J gene, clone size, V gene, CDR3 protein. The size entry is marked missing in some rows and otherwise reads once, few, many or a size class.

TRBJ2-3 . TRBV2 CASTERRGAADTQYF
TRBJ2-3 . TRBV11-3 CASRAPGQGLAGSTDTQYF
TRBJ2-1 . TRBV11-2 CASSSRLAGGNEQFF
TRBJ2-1 once TRBV12-5 CASGPGLAGGVHRADEQFF
TRBJ1-2 . TRBV7-2 CASSSGTGAYYGYTF
TRBJ1-2 . TRBV29-1 CSAPRGQGHGYTF
TRBJ1-1 . TRBV7-9 CASSLGGNLEAFF
TRBJ2-6 . TRBV5-1 CASSTGLISGANVLTF
TRBJ1-2 . TRBV6-5 CASTPYRGRFGYTF
TRBJ2-7 . TRBV7-3 CASSLSSGNSYEQYF
TRBJ2-2 . TRBV2 CASGLGTGGVGTGELFF
TRBJ1-1 . TRBV11-1 CASSSGGGYTEAFF
TRBJ1-5 . TRBV27 CASSFGWGRGNQPQHF
TRBJ2-5 . TRBV28 CASSPILAGGQETQYF
TRBJ2-7 few TRBV2 CASETGATYEQYF
TRBJ1-2 . TRBV7-2 CASSSTGNYGYTF
TRBJ1-2 . TRBV30 CAWVAGGYGYTF
TRBJ1-1 . TRBV30 CAWSLGRRRNTEAFF
TRBJ1-1 . TRBV29-1 CSVESRGTEAFF
TRBJ2-3 . TRBV2 CARQDTERTPKLTDTQYF
TRBJ2-3 once TRBV29-1 CSVRGPGQVTDTQYF
TRBJ1-2 few TRBV28 CASSSPEGAQYGYTF
TRBJ2-3 . TRBV2 CAAQRGGATDTQYF
TRBJ2-7 once TRBV7-7 CASSPRLAGAYEQYF
TRBJ1-2 . TRBV7-8 CASRVRRDRGDPYGYTF
TRBJ2-3 . TRBV5-3 CARSLVASGGATDTQYF
TRBJ1-4 . TRBV7-2 CASSLILGATNEKLFF
TRBJ1-2 . TRBV7-8 CASSPRDPQWGGYTF
TRBJ1-2 few TRBV6-5 CASSTGWARGYTF
TRBJ2-3 few TRBV4-1 CASSQEGLASTDTQYF
TRBJ1-2 . TRBV29-1 CSVGPERGHKAYGYTF
TRBJ2-7 once TRBV11-2 CASSAKAGGHEQYF
TRBJ2-7 once TRBV5-4 CASSLAAGVYEQYF